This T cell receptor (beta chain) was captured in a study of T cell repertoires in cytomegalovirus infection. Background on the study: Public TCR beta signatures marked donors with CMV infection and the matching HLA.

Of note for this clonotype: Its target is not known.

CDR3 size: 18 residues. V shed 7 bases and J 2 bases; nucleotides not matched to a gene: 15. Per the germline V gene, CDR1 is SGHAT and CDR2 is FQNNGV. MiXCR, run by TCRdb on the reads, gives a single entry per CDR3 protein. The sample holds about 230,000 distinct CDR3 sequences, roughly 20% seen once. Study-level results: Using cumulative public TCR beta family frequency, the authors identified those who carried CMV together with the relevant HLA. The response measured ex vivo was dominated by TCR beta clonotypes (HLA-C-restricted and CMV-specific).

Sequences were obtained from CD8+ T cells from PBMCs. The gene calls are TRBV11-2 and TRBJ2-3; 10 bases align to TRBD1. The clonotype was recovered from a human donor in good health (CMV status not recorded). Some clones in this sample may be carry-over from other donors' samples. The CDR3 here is CASTEPPGQGSPTDTQYF. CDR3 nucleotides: TGTGCCAGCACCGAACCGCCGGGACAGGGGTCTCCCACAGATACGCAGTATTTT.